These 8 T cell receptor beta chains were all obtained from the same sample, sequenced in a study of T cells in Graves' hyperthyroidism and ophthalmopathy. Regions amplified from RNA transcripts were the TCR beta CDR3 regions. The HTBI set primed first-round TCR CDR3 RT-PCR. TCRdb processed the multiplex PCR reads anew with MiXCR; each CDR3 protein has one entry. The top ten clones hold roughly 8.3% of a sample with about 400,000 distinct CDR3 sequences, 13% of them seen once. The material sequenced was blood. These receptors were taken from a woman in her late teens or twenties with Graves' hyperthyroidism.

To note about this clonotype: A much larger clone is a single base away; this may be a read error. V gene TRBV10-3 combines with J gene TRBJ1-1, with TRBD1 matching 8 bases. This CDR3 comprises 14 residues. CDR1 is ENHRY, CDR2 SYGVKD, per germline. Here the CDR3 DNA reads TGTGCCATCAGCACGGACAGGGAGAACACTGAAGCTTCCTTT. Amino acid sequence: CAISTDRENTEASF.

The V gene is TRBV4-1, the J gene TRBJ1-4; D not certain. Trimming removed 0 bases from V and 0 bases from J, with 23 bases in between. The CDR3 has 21 residues. Germline lookup yields CDR1 MGHRA and CDR2 YSYEKL. The CDR3 protein is CASSQDLRFRRAGSTNEKLFF. The CDR3 DNA sequence: TGCGCCAGCAGCCAAGATCTGCGGTTTAGGAGAGCGGGTTCAACTAATGAAAAACTGTTTTTT.

CDR3 sequence: CASSQVAGYGYTF. CDR3 in DNA: TGTGCCAGCAGCCAAGTGGCCGGTTATGGCTACACCTTC. The V and J genes are TRBV14 and TRBJ1-2; no definite D call. Trimming removed 1 base from V and 5 bases from J, with 8 bases in between. CDR3 length: 13 residues. Germline-derived CDR1 and CDR2 are SGHDN and FVKESK.

This clonotype was counted ten times or more. The CDR3 nucleotides read TGTGCCAGCAGCACCAGTCCGGCCGGGACAGGGAACTATGGCTACACCTTC. Its protein is CASSTSPAGTGNYGYTF. This chain joins TRBV7-2 and TRBJ1-2; 9 bases are a match to TRBD1. Germline lookup yields CDR1 SGHTA and CDR2 FQGNSA. V lost 5 bases to trimming and J lost 2 bases; unmatched junction nucleotides: 12. The CDR3 is 17 residues long.

This clonotype was counted a few times. The chain combines TRBV19 with TRBJ1-1; 7 bases match TRBD1. V gave up 8 bases and J gave up 3 bases; unmatched junction bases: 9. The germline CDR1 and CDR2 sequences are LNHDA and SQIVND (reference sequence). This CDR3 is 14 amino acids long. This chain's CDR3 is CASSVTGTHTEAFF. The CDR3 coding sequence is TGTGCCAGTTCTGTGACAGGGACGCACACTGAAGCTTTCTTT.

This clonotype was recorded many times. V is TRBV13 and J is TRBJ2-3; possible D gene TRBD2, 6 bases. Deletions cut 2 bases from V and 0 bases from J, with 15 bases between. CDR1 and CDR2 from the germline V gene are PRHDT and FYEKMQ (reference sequence). The CDR3 is 17 residues long. The CDR3 reads CASSLRPTSKSTDTQYF. DNA of the CDR3: TGTGCCAGCAGCTTACGACCAACTAGCAAAAGCACAGATACGCAGTATTTT.

The table lists this clonotype with a count of one. A much larger clonotype is one base distant, so this may be a read error. This CDR3 is missing its conserved last phenylalanine or tryptophan, likely due to a read error. V is TRBV6-1 and J is TRBJ1-6; D unclear. Trimming stripped 7 bases from V and 1 base from J, with 8 bases between. The germline CDR1 and CDR2 sequences are MNHNS and SASEGT. The CDR3 runs to 14 residues. CDR3 sequence (DNA): TGTGCCAGCATGGCGGGGTCCTATAATTCACCCCTCCACCTT. It codes for CASMAGSYNSPLHL.

At least ten counts were recorded for this clonotype. This chain uses TRBV15 with TRBJ1-5; D remains ambiguous. CDR3 length equals 15 residues. V was clipped by 0 bases and J by 6 bases, with 12 bases between them. The germline V gene has CDR1 LNHNV and CDR2 YYDKDF (reference sequence). The CDR3 DNA sequence: TGTGCCACCAGCAGAGATTTCGGAGTTAGTCAGCCCCAGCATTTT. It is translated as CATSRDFGVSQPQHF.